This record concerns one T cell receptor beta chain sequence. Antigen: not known. This sample was included in a study of blood T cells in healthy people across ages. Total RNA, at least 5 micrograms per sample, was extracted from PBMCs. The second PCR ran about 6 to 11 cycles with a sample-barcoded 5' primer and J-beta primers. In TCRdb, the 5' RACE reads were re-called with MiXCR into one record per CDR3 protein. The table includes about 1.8 million distinct CDR3 sequences, 49% detected once. Regarding the study as a whole: From one million sequenced T cells, diversity estimates were lower bounds. Observed TCR beta diversity showed a strong correlation with the percentage of naive T cells as measured by flow cytometry.

Germline values: CDR1 LNHNV, CDR2 YYDKDF (reference sequence). Trimming removed 4 bases from V and 11 bases from J, with 14 bases in between. CDR3 length equals 12 residues. Sequencing was carried out using blood. This clonotype was sampled from a woman in her 40s in good health. The rearrangement uses TRBV15 and TRBJ2-5; weak D call: TRBD1 (5 bases). As DNA, the CDR3 is TGTGCCACCAGCACCTGGGGCAGTGAGCAGTACTTC. Translated: CATSTWGSEQYF.